This T cell receptor (beta chain) was captured in a study of blood T cell repertoires in COVID-19. As for the study in general: Researchers got acute and convalescent COVID-19 samples from the United States, Italy and Spain. Sources were T cells, B-cell-depleted T cells, or PBMCs; the material itself was cDNA or gDNA.

Followed over time, Seattle patients had been enrolled while infection was active. Authors' methods: Nucleated cell counts were estimated from reference gene primer amplification. Only in-frame clones appear in the TCRdb table, and some are missing; sequencing was by immunoSEQ multiplex PCR. Clone size and the V and J calls come from that table; the DNA yielded D and trimming. The data hold some 290,000 clones, with 90% observed a single time. The CDR3 sequence is 15 residues long. V lost 4 bases and J lost 2; bases outside the gene matches: 7. CDR1 and CDR2 (germline): SGHDT, YYEEEE. The chain employs TRBV5-6 and TRBJ2-5, with 8 nucleotides matching TRBD2. This TCR was sampled from a woman between 35 and 50 years old with COVID-19, enrolled during active disease. The material sequenced was peripheral blood. CDR3 sequence (DNA): TGTGCCAGCAGCCCCGGGGGGGGGCGTCAAGAGACCCAGTACTTC. Translation: CASSPGGGRQETQYF.